A single sample gave rise to the 3 T cell receptor beta chains below, sequenced in a study of T cell responses to AZD1222 COVID-19 vaccine. Measured with immunoSEQ multiplex PCR; TCRdb has only the in-frame clones, and not every one. The sample yields fewer than 200,000 clones, around nine tenths seen once. Sequenced material: peripheral blood, taken 28 days after the second AZD1222 dose. These receptors were collected from an adult who received the AZD1222 COVID-19 vaccine.

This chain connects TRBV29-1 to TRBJ2-5, with D maybe TRBD2 (7 bases). The CDR3 totals 15 residues. Germline CDR1 is SQVTM and CDR2 is ANQGSEA. Trimming cost V 2 bases and J 5 bases, with 18 bases left between them. CDR3 coding DNA: TGCAGCGTTGAATTGGCGGGGGCGCGGGGTGAGACCCAGTACTTC. Translation: CSVELAGARGETQYF.

The J gene is TRBJ2-7, the V gene TRBV7-2; a weak D match, TRBD2 (7 bases). Germline CDR1 and CDR2: SGHTA and FQGNSA. The CDR3 has 15 amino acids. V lost 1 base and J 3 bases, leaving 13 bases between the germline ends. The CDR3 protein is CASSLVAGANYEQYF. CDR3 DNA: TGTGCCAGCAGCTTAGTTGCGGGGGCCAACTACGAGCAGTACTTC. The complete variable domain, with remaining parts taken from reference TRBV7-2 and TRBJ2-7, reads GAGVSQSPSNKVTEKGKDVELRCDPISGHTALYWYRQSLGQGLEFLIYFQGNSAPDKSGLPSDRFSAERTGGSVSTLTIQRTQQEDSAVYLCASSLVAGANYEQYFGPGTRLTVT.

A single count supports this clone. The chain employs TRBV5-4 and TRBJ1-2, with 8 bases aligning to TRBD1. V was pared by 5 bases and J by 6 bases, with 12 bases of the junction left unmatched. Germline V gene data show CDR1 as SGHNT and CDR2 as YYREEE (reference sequence). The CDR3 contains 15 residues. CDR3 sequence: CASRPGPGGGDGYTF. The CDR3, as DNA: TGTGCCAGCAGACCCGGACCAGGGGGCGGCGATGGCTACACCTTC. Drawing the rest from reference TRBV5-4 and TRBJ1-2, the complete variable domain is ETGVTQSPTHLIKTRGQQVTLRCSSQSGHNTVSWYQQALGQGPQFIFQYYREEENGRGNFPPRFSGLQFPNYSSELNVNALELDDSALYLCASRPGPGGGDGYTFGSGTRLTVV.